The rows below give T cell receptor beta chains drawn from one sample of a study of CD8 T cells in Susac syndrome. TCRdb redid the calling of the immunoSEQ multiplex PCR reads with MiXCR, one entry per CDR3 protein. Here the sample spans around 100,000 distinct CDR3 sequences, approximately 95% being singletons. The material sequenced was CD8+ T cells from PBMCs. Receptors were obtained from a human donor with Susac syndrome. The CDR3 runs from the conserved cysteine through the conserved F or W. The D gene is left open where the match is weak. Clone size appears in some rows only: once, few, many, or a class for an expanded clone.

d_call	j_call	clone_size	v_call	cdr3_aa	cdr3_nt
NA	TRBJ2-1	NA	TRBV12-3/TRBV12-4	CASSSGQPPTEQFF	TGTGCCAGCAGTTCGGGACAACCCCCGACGGAGCAGTTCTTC
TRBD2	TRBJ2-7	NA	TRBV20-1	CSVAPLAGDSYEQYF	TGCAGTGTAGCGCCACTAGCGGGAGACTCCTACGAGCAGTACTTC
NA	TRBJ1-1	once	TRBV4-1	CASSQVPGVIVDTEAFF	TGCGCCAGCAGCCAGGTCCCGGGTGTGATTGTTGACACTGAAGCTTTCTTT
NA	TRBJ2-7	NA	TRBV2	CASTAGTYEQYF	TGTGCCAGCACCGCGGGTACCTACGAGCAGTACTTC
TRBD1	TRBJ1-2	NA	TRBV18	CASSPAQGSPGYTF	TGTGCCAGCTCACCAGCACAGGGGTCCCCTGGCTACACCTTC
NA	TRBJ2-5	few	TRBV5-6	CASSQRSGGRGETQYF	TGTGCCAGCAGCCAAAGGTCCGGGGGCCGGGGAGAGACCCAGTACTTC
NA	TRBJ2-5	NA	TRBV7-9	CAKAQPQETQYF	TGTGCCAAGGCCCAGCCCCAAGAGACCCAGTACTTC
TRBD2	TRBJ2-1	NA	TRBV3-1	CASSRPSGRAPYNEQFF	TGTGCCAGCAGCCGGCCTAGCGGGAGGGCCCCATACAATGAGCAGTTCTTC
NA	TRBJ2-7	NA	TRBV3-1	CASSQGSGAYYEQYF	TGTGCCAGCAGCCAAGGGTCTGGCGCCTACTACGAGCAGTACTTC
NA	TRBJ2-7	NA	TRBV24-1	CATSDGGEQYF	TGTGCCACCAGTGATGGGGGCGAGCAGTACTTC
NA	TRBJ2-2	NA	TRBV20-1	CSALTSGTPELFF	TGCAGTGCCTTAACTTCCGGGACTCCTGAGCTGTTTTTT
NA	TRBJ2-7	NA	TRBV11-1	CASSDDSYEQYF	TGTGCCAGCAGCGACGACAGTTACGAGCAGTACTTC
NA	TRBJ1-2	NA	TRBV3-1	CASSQGPGQINYGYTF	TGTGCCAGCAGCCAGGGTCCGGGACAAATTAACTATGGCTACACCTTC
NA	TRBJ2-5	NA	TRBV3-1	CASSQEDQGWQETQYF	TGTGCCAGCAGCCAAGAGGACCAGGGATGGCAAGAGACCCAGTACTTC
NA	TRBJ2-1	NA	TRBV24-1	CATAEGSIDEQFF	TGTGCCACCGCCGAGGGTTCCATCGATGAGCAGTTCTTC
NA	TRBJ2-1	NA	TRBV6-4	CASSDSGGAENEQFF	TGTGCCAGCAGTGACTCCGGGGGCGCGGAGAATGAGCAGTTCTTC
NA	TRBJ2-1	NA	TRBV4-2	CASSQDPDNEQFF	TGTGCCAGCAGCCAAGATCCAGATAATGAGCAGTTCTTC
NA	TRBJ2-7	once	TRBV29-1	CSVVLASYEQYF	TGCAGCGTTGTGCTAGCGTCCTACGAGCAGTACTTC
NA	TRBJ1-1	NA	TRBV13	CASSASPMNTEAFF	TGTGCCAGCAGCGCGAGCCCAATGAACACTGAAGCTTTCTTT
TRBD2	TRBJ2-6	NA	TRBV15	CATSKSGGYSSGANVLTF	TGTGCCACCAGCAAATCGGGGGGATACAGCTCTGGGGCCAACGTCCTGACTTTC
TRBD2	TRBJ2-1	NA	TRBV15	CATSSSGTSGPSDEQFF	TGTGCCACCAGCAGCTCCGGGACTAGCGGGCCGTCGGATGAGCAGTTCTTC
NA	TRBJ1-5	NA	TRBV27	CASSMSYNQPQHF	TGTGCCAGCAGTATGAGCTACAATCAGCCCCAGCATTTT
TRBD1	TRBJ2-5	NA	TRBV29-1	CSVAGDRGETQYF	TGCAGCGTTGCAGGAGACAGGGGGGAGACCCAGTACTTC
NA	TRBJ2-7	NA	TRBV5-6	CASSLATAPEQYF	TGTGCCAGCAGCTTGGCCACAGCCCCCGAGCAGTACTTC
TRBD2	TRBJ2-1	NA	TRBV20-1	CSAIEGGGAREQFF	TGCAGTGCTATCGAGGGCGGGGGGGCTCGCGAGCAGTTCTTC
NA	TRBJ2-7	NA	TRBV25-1	CASSIQWFGAKKDEQYF	TGTGCCAGCAGTATTCAGTGGTTCGGGGCGAAGAAGGACGAGCAGTACTTC
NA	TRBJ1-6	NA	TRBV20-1	CSARSRGGSPLHF	TGCAGTGCTAGATCCAGGGGTGGTTCACCCCTCCACTTT
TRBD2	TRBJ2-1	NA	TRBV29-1	CSVNSGTNNEQFF	TGCAGCGTAAATTCCGGGACTAACAATGAGCAGTTCTTC
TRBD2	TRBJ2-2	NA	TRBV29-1	CSVGTSGNTGELFF	TGCAGCGTTGGGACTAGCGGGAACACCGGGGAGCTGTTTTTT
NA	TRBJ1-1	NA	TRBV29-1	CSVGRVLNTEAFF	TGCAGCGTTGGCAGAGTCCTGAACACTGAAGCTTTCTTT
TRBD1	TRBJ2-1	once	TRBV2	CASSPGQTYNEQFF	TGTGCCAGCAGCCCGGGACAGACGTACAATGAGCAGTTCTTC
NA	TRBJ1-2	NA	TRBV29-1	CSVYGGYGYTF	TGCAGCGTTTACGGCGGGTATGGCTACACCTTC
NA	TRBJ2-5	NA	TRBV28	CASSNQERETQYF	TGTGCCAGCAGTAATCAGGAAAGGGAGACCCAGTACTTC
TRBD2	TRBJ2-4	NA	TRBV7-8	CASSSKWTSGGARNIQYF	TGTGCCAGCAGCTCGAAATGGACTAGCGGGGGGGCCAGGAACATTCAGTACTTC
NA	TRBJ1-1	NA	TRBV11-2	CASSFGGATEAFF	TGTGCCAGCAGCTTTGGCGGGGCCACTGAAGCTTTCTTT
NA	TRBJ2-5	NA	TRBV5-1	CASSSAASQETQYF	TGCGCCAGCAGCTCTGCGGCTAGCCAAGAGACCCAGTACTTC
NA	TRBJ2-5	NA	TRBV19	CATRQSGETQYF	TGTGCCACCAGGCAGTCCGGGGAGACCCAGTACTTC
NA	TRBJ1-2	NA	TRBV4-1	CASSQARTANYGYTF	TGCGCCAGCAGCCAAGCCCGGACTGCTAACTATGGCTACACCTTC
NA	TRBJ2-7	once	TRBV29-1	CSVALRAGVLYEQYF	TGCAGCGTTGCACTTCGGGCAGGTGTACTCTACGAGCAGTACTTC
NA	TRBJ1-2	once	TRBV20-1	CSAPLGKNYGYTF	TGCAGTGCCCCTCTTGGAAAAAACTATGGCTACACCTTC
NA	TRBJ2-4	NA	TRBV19	CASSELAKNIQYF	TGTGCCAGTAGCGAACTAGCCAAAAACATTCAGTACTTC
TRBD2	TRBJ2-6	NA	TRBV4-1	CASSQEVGGSGANVLTF	TGCGCCAGCAGCCAAGAGGTGGGGGGGTCTGGGGCCAACGTCCTGACTTTC
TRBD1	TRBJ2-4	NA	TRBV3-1	CASSRAGTGKNIQYF	TGTGCCAGCAGCCGCGCCGGGACAGGAAAAAACATTCAGTACTTC
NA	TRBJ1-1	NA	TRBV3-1	CASTQAVMNTEAFF	TGTGCCAGCACCCAGGCGGTGATGAACACTGAAGCTTTCTTT
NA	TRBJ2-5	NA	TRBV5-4	CASSYFPQETQYF	TGTGCCAGCAGCTACTTTCCCCAAGAGACCCAGTACTTC
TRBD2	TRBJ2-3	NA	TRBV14	CASRPAGVGTQYF	TGTGCCAGCAGGCCAGCGGGAGTAGGAACGCAGTATTTT
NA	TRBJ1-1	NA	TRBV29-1	CSVEGRAITEAFF	TGCAGCGTTGAAGGCAGGGCCATTACTGAAGCTTTCTTT
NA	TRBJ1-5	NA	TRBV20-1	CSVRVGVTNQPQHF	TGCAGTGTCCGCGTAGGGGTCACCAATCAGCCCCAGCATTTT